This T cell receptor beta chain was identified in a study of T cell responses to AZD1222 COVID-19 vaccine. Study results and limitations: White British ancestry dominated among donors, who included more females, and clonal diversity was possibly underestimated.

In the case of this clone: Antigen specificity is unknown.

Libraries were prepared by immunoSEQ multiplex PCR; TCRdb keeps only in-frame clonotypes and omits some of them. The sample lists about 160,000 clones, more than 70% seen once, with more than 5.5% in the top ten. Germline V gene data show CDR1 as SNHLY and CDR2 as FYNNEI. The CDR3 is made up of 15 amino acids. The V gene lost 2 bases and the J gene lost 6 bases, with 16 bases spanning the gap. This sequence was found in an adult in good health. The chain employs TRBV2 and TRBJ1-2; D may be TRBD1 (5 bases). The specimen was peripheral blood, collected on day 0 of AZD1222 vaccination. In nucleotides, the CDR3 is TGTGCCAGCAGTGAACAGGGTTTAAGTGTGGATGGCTACACCTTC. It encodes CASSEQGLSVDGYTF. Complete variable domain (other parts from reference TRBV2 and TRBJ1-2): EPEVTQTPSHQVTQMGQEVILRCVPISNHLYFYWYRQILGQKVEFLVSFYNNEISEKSEIFDDQFSVERPDGSNFTLKIRSTKLEDSAMYFCASSEQGLSVDGYTFGSGTRLTVV.